The clone carrying this TCR beta chain appeared once. The antigen remains undetermined. The donors formed part of the approximately 120-subject validation cohort, distinct from the approximately 670-subject first cohort. Produced via immunoSEQ multiplex PCR; TCRdb's table is partial and in-frame only. The sample consists of around 300,000 clones, 65% to 90% of them appearing once. This sample is part of a study of cytomegalovirus exposure and HLA in healthy donors. Study-level points and caveats: Through in vitro validation, three CMV-associated chains were shown to be specific for CMV antigens.

The trim removed 8 bases at V and 4 bases at J, leaving 13 bases unmatched. The CDR3 spans 15 residues. Germline lookup yields CDR1 WNHNN and CDR2 SYGVQD (reference sequence). This TCR was recovered from a woman aged 18-29 years in good health and CMV-seronegative. The sample consisted of PBMCs. The chain couples TRBV10-1 to TRBJ1-1; TRBD1 aligns across 7 bases. CDR3 amino acids: CASAPTGVQRTEAFF. Here the CDR3 DNA reads TGCGCCAGCGCTCCTACAGGGGTTCAGCGCACTGAAGCTTTCTTT.